The next 21 T cell receptor beta chains were all read from a single sample in a study of brain T cells in children with intractable seizures. Using immunoSEQ multiplex PCR, the repertoire was profiled, and TCRdb retains in-frame clones only, with some absent. The table shows about 340,000 clones, with about 94% occurring only once. Specified time point: blood from clinic visit 5 months post-surgery; TSC patient then seizure free. Specimen: peripheral blood, collected more than 4 months after surgery. These receptors were taken from a boy under two years old with tuberous sclerosis and intractable seizures.

This clone appeared a single time. The chain joins TRBV30 to TRBJ1-6; TRBD1 aligns across 8 bases. CDR1 and CDR2 (germline): GTSNPN, SVGIG (reference sequence). The CDR3 length is 15 residues. Losses at the gene ends were 2 bases for V and 10 bases for J; bases not matched to a gene: 10. The CDR3 sequence: CAWSYLDREGSPLHF. CDR3 in DNA: TGTGCCTGGAGTTACTTGGACAGGGAGGGCTCACCCCTCCACTTT.

This chain connects TRBV11-1 to TRBJ2-5; D is undetermined. The CDR3 contains 12 residues. The germline V and J ends were trimmed by 1 base and 4 bases, with 4 bases remaining between them. Germline V gene sequence: CDR1 SGHAT, CDR2 FQDESV (reference sequence). The CDR3 DNA is TGTGCCAGCAGCTTAGGGTTAGAGACCCAGTACTTC. Protein: CASSLGLETQYF.

The gene calls are TRBV30 and TRBJ2-7; perhaps TRBD1 as D (5 bases). The CDR3 runs to 13 residues. Germline CDR1 is GTSNPN and CDR2 is SVGIG (reference sequence). Trimming pared 7 bases from V and 2 bases from J, leaving 15 bases between. DNA of the CDR3: TGTGCCTCCTATGGTGACAGCGCCTACGAGCAGTACTTC. Translation gives CASYGDSAYEQYF.

This clone was seen just once. Here the CDR3 reads CASRGQGGGQPQHF. Written as DNA, the CDR3 is TGTGCCAGCAGAGGACAGGGGGGTGGACAGCCCCAGCATTTT. V is TRBV2 and J is TRBJ1-5, with 10 nucleotides matching TRBD1. Per the germline V gene, CDR1 is SNHLY and CDR2 is FYNNEI. J was trimmed by 7 bases and V by 6 bases; bases with no gene match: 6. This CDR3 comprises 14 residues.

The J gene is TRBJ2-7, the V gene TRBV6-5; 7 bases map to TRBD1. The CDR3 sequence is 15 residues long. The ends lost 2 bases at V and 3 bases at J; junction bases unmatched: 7. CDR1 is MNHEY, CDR2 SVGAGI, per germline. In nucleotides, the CDR3 is TGTGCCAGCAGTTACGGGGCAGGGGGTGGCTACGAGCAGTACTTC. This codes for CASSYGAGGGYEQYF.

The CDR3 nucleotides read TGTGCCAGGAGCAAAAACCACGGAGTTTCGGGACAGAGAAAGAACTATGGCTACACCTTC. It specifies CARSKNHGVSGQRKNYGYTF. The chain employs TRBV21-1 and TRBJ1-2; no check of the table's D call, TRBD1, against the DNA was made. TRBV21-1 is labeled a pseudogene. The length of the CDR3 is 20 residues.

This chain uses TRBV28 with TRBJ2-7, with TRBD1 as a possible D gene (6 bases). V was shortened by 6 bases and J by 4 bases, with 10 bases between the two germline ends. This CDR3 contains 12 residues. Looked up from germline, CDR1 is MDHEN and CDR2 is SYDVKM. In nucleotides, the CDR3 is TGTGCCAGCAGGCAGGGGTGGTACGAGCAGTACTTC. Protein: CASRQGWYEQYF.

With regard to this clone: Distinct nucleotide sequences in the sample also encode this CDR3. The rearrangement uses TRBV24-1 and TRBJ2-7; D not resolved. Germline V CDR1 and CDR2: KGHDR, SFDVKD. The length of the CDR3 is 12 residues. The germline V and J ends were trimmed by 0 bases and 3 bases, with 2 bases remaining between them. The CDR3 DNA is TGTGCCACCAGTGATTTGAACTACGAGCAGTACTTC. Residues: CATSDLNYEQYF.

The chain has TRBV2 and TRBJ1-6, with 9 bases fitting TRBD1. This CDR3 comprises 15 residues. V was clipped by 6 bases and J by 7 bases; unmatched bases: 7. The germline gives CDR1 SNHLY, CDR2 FYNNEI. The CDR3 region has the DNA TGTGCCAGCAGACCGACGACAGGGGGAAATTCACCCCTCCACTTT. Translating gives CASRPTTGGNSPLHF.

V gene TRBV2 combines with J gene TRBJ2-7, with D possibly being TRBD2 (5 bases). V was pared by 3 bases and J by 10 bases, with 16 bases between. The CDR3 loop spans 13 amino acids. Germline CDR1 and CDR2: SNHLY and FYNNEI. CDR3 residues: CASSEEILGDQYF. Here the CDR3 DNA reads TGTGCCAGCAGTGAGGAAATCCTGGGAGATCAGTACTTC.

V is TRBV2 and J is TRBJ2-1; D might be TRBD2 (6 bases). The CDR3 runs to 13 residues. V shed 8 bases and J shed 5 bases, with 13 bases lying between them. The germline V gene has CDR1 SNHLY and CDR2 FYNNEI. This CDR3 is CASARDFNNEQFF. CDR3 in DNA: TGTGCCAGCGCCCGGGACTTTAACAATGAGCAGTTCTTC.

V and J are TRBV29-1 and TRBJ2-1, with D possibly TRBD1 on 5 matching bases. CDR3 size: 15 residues. Trimming shortened V by 7 bases and J by 4 bases, and 20 bases separated the two germline ends. Germline V CDR1 and CDR2: SQVTM, ANQGSEA. The CDR3 sequence: CSALETVFTYNEQFF. CDR3 sequence (DNA): TGCAGCGCCTTAGAGACAGTCTTCACATACAATGAGCAGTTCTTC.

Remarks on this clone: Different DNA sequences within this sample yield the same CDR3. This chain joins TRBV5-1 and TRBJ2-3; no firm D call. From germline, CDR1 is SGHRS and CDR2 YFSETQ. V was shortened by 4 bases and J by 3 bases, with 6 bases between the two germline ends. The CDR3 runs to 12 residues. The CDR3 nucleotides read TGCGCCAGCAGCCCCGGGACAGATACGCAGTATTTT. Translating it yields CASSPGTDTQYF.

Details on this clone: Other DNA sequences from this sample encode an identical CDR3 as well. The CDR3 is CASSYGGNQPQHF. The CDR3 DNA sequence: TGTGCCAGCAGTTACGGGGGGAATCAGCCCCAGCATTTT. The chain has TRBV6-5 and TRBJ1-5, with D tentatively TRBD1 (5 bases). The CDR3 runs 13 residues. Trimming pared 2 bases from V and 4 bases from J, leaving 6 bases between. Per germline, CDR1 MNHEY and CDR2 SVGAGI.

The rearrangement uses TRBV7-2 and TRBJ2-7; D remains unclear. The V end was cut by 7 bases, the J end by 6 bases, with 10 bases between. The germline CDR1 and CDR2 sequences are SGHTA and FQGNSA. The CDR3 consists of 11 residues. The CDR3 spells CASKGFAEQYF. CDR3 in DNA: TGTGCCAGCAAAGGGTTTGCCGAGCAGTACTTC.

The genes are TRBV5-1 and TRBJ2-3; D ambiguous. The V end was cut by 2 bases, the J end by 6 bases, with 7 bases between. The V gene's germline CDR1 is SGHRS and CDR2 YFSETQ. CDR3 length: 12 amino acids. The CDR3 DNA reads TGCGCCAGCAGCTTCCGACGGGATACGCAGTATTTT. This gives the protein CASSFRRDTQYF. Complete variable domain (other parts from reference TRBV5-1 and TRBJ2-3): KAGVTQTPRYLIKTRGQQVTLSCSPISGHRSVSWYQQTPGQGLQFLFEYFSETQRNKGNFPGRFSGRQFSNSRSEMNVSTLELGDSALYLCASSFRRDTQYFGPGTRLTVL.

The genes are TRBV12-3 or TRBV12-4 and TRBJ1-2; possibly TRBD1 for D (5 bases). CDR3 size: 13 residues. Trimming left V 2 bases short and J 2 bases short, with 6 bases between. This CDR3 is CASSLWGNYGYTF. Here the CDR3 DNA reads TGTGCCAGCAGTTTATGGGGGAACTATGGCTACACCTTC.

V usage is TRBV5-1 and J usage is TRBJ1-1; D gene ambiguous. The V gene lost 0 bases and the J gene lost 4 bases, with 10 bases spanning the gap. CDR1 is SGHRS, CDR2 YFSETQ, per germline. The CDR3 is 14 residues long. The CDR3, as DNA: TGCGCCAGCAGCTTGGCAGACGGTACCACTGAAGCTTTCTTT. This codes for CASSLADGTTEAFF.

J is TRBJ1-1 and V is TRBV18, with 11 nucleotides matching TRBD1. The length of the CDR3 is 15 residues. Trimming at V came to 3 bases and at J to 7 bases, leaving 7 bases not matched to a gene. Germline lookup yields CDR1 KGHSH and CDR2 LQKENI. The CDR3 loop reads CASSPIGQGAGEAFF. CDR3 bases: TGTGCCAGCTCACCCATTGGACAGGGGGCGGGTGAAGCTTTCTTT. Combining the CDR3 with reference TRBV18 and TRBJ1-1 gives the whole variable domain NAGVMQNPRHLVRRRGQEARLRCSPMKGHSHVYWYRQLPEEGLKFMVYLQKENIIDESGMPKERFSAEFPKEGPSILRIQQVVRGDSAAYFCASSPIGQGAGEAFFGQGTRLTVV.

This sequence joins TRBV7-9 and TRBJ2-1; 10 positions match TRBD2. The germline CDR1 and CDR2 sequences are SEHNR and FQNEAQ (reference sequence). V dropped 1 base and J dropped 8; count of bases not matched to a gene: 8. The CDR3 spans 16 residues. The chain's CDR3 is CASSLVSSGRAHEQFF. CDR3 coding DNA: TGTGCCAGCAGCTTAGTTTCGAGCGGGAGGGCTCATGAGCAGTTCTTC.

This sequence joins TRBV5-6 and TRBJ1-2; D is possibly TRBD1 (6 bases). Germline assignment: CDR1 SGHDT and CDR2 YYEEEE. Trimming removed 0 bases at V and 6 bases at J, with 15 bases between. CDR3 size: 15 residues. CDR3 sequence: CASSLGGRFRDGYTF. DNA for the CDR3: TGTGCCAGCAGCTTGGGGGGGCGCTTCCGGGATGGCTACACCTTC.